These T cell receptor beta chains were read from a single sample in a study of T-cell reconstitution after alpha-beta-depleted transplantation in children. TCRdb passed the PCR reads through MiXCR, listing each CDR3 protein once. The sample carries hundreds of thousands of distinct CDR3 sequences, roughly 7.7% recorded once. The sample in question was PBMCs, mostly from graft donor cells, obtained 180 days after TCRalphabeta/CD19-depleted stem cell transplant. The receptors derive from a male patient younger than 18 who had a stem cell transplant for acute lymphoblastic leukemia, so the T cells may come from the graft donor. Each CDR3 is given with its conserved first and last residue. The D gene is left open where the match is weak. Clone size appears in some rows only: once, few, many, or a class for an expanded clone.

d_gene: -; abundance: many; j_gene: TRBJ1-5; v_gene: TRBV6-5; CDR3aa: CASSYSNQGDQPQHF; CDR3nt: TGTGCCAGCAGTTACTCGAACCAGGGAGATCAGCCCCAGCATTTT
d_gene: TRBD1; abundance: many; j_gene: TRBJ1-1; v_gene: TRBV15; CDR3aa: CATSRDPLGQGTTEAFF; CDR3nt: TGTGCCACCAGCAGAGATCCTCTGGGACAGGGGACCACTGAAGCTTTCTTT
d_gene: -; abundance: many; j_gene: TRBJ2-7; v_gene: TRBV25-1; CDR3aa: CASSEVDEQYF; CDR3nt: TGTGCCAGCAGTGAAGTCGACGAGCAGTACTTC
d_gene: TRBD2; abundance: many; j_gene: TRBJ2-3; v_gene: TRBV12-3/TRBV12-4; CDR3aa: CASSLGTSGSADTQYF; CDR3nt: TGTGCCAGCAGTCTCGGGACTAGCGGGAGCGCAGATACGCAGTATTTT
d_gene: -; abundance: many; j_gene: TRBJ2-7; v_gene: TRBV20-1; CDR3aa: CSAGTTGLGNEQYF; CDR3nt: TGCAGTGCCGGTACAACAGGGTTAGGGAACGAGCAGTACTTC
d_gene: -; abundance: many; j_gene: TRBJ1-6; v_gene: TRBV12-3/TRBV12-4; CDR3aa: CASSSDGGPFGSSYNSPLHF; CDR3nt: TGTGCCAGCAGTTCCGACGGGGGGCCCTTCGGGAGCTCCTATAATTCACCCCTCCACTTT
d_gene: -; abundance: many; j_gene: TRBJ2-3; v_gene: TRBV6-5; CDR3aa: CASSYSPQRWYF; CDR3nt: TGTGCCAGCAGTTACTCCCCGCAGAGATGGTATTTT
d_gene: -; abundance: many; j_gene: TRBJ1-5; v_gene: TRBV24-1; CDR3aa: CATSDSGRRTQHF; CDR3nt: TGTGCCACCAGTGACAGTGGACGCCGGACCCAGCATTTT
d_gene: -; abundance: -; j_gene: TRBJ1-2; v_gene: TRBV9; CDR3aa: CASSGEGSDYGYTF; CDR3nt: TGTGCCAGCAGCGGAGAGGGCTCCGACTATGGCTACACCTTC
d_gene: -; abundance: few; j_gene: TRBJ2-7; v_gene: TRBV11-2; CDR3aa: CASSLAGRGSREQYF; CDR3nt: TGTGCCAGCAGCTTAGCGGGCAGGGGTTCTCGCGAGCAGTACTTC
d_gene: -; abundance: few; j_gene: TRBJ2-1; v_gene: TRBV28; CDR3aa: CASSLAGMNYGSYNEQFF; CDR3nt: TGTGCCAGCAGTTTAGCAGGGATGAATTACGGCTCCTACAATGAGCAGTTCTTC
d_gene: -; abundance: many; j_gene: TRBJ1-3; v_gene: TRBV7-9; CDR3aa: CASSRTNSGNTIYF; CDR3nt: TGTGCCAGCAGCCGGACCAACTCTGGAAACACCATATATTTT
d_gene: -; abundance: many; j_gene: TRBJ2-5; v_gene: TRBV29-1; CDR3aa: CSVLDNLQETQYF; CDR3nt: TGCAGCGTCTTGGACAATTTGCAAGAGACCCAGTACTTC
d_gene: -; abundance: many; j_gene: TRBJ2-5; v_gene: TRBV5-1; CDR3aa: CASSYGSGETQYF; CDR3nt: TGCGCCAGCAGCTATGGAAGTGGAGAGACCCAGTACTTC
d_gene: TRBD1; abundance: many; j_gene: TRBJ1-2; v_gene: TRBV27; CDR3aa: CASGPLTGRKLGYGYTF; CDR3nt: TGTGCCAGCGGTCCCTTGACAGGGCGAAAATTAGGCTATGGCTACACCTTC
d_gene: -; abundance: few; j_gene: TRBJ2-3; v_gene: TRBV19; CDR3aa: CASSIKALTDTQYF; CDR3nt: TGTGCCAGTAGTATAAAGGCCCTTACAGATACGCAGTATTTT
d_gene: -; abundance: many; j_gene: TRBJ2-3; v_gene: TRBV29-1; CDR3aa: CSVGREAAQYF; CDR3nt: TGCAGCGTTGGGAGGGAAGCGGCGCAGTATTTT
d_gene: TRBD1; abundance: many; j_gene: TRBJ2-1; v_gene: TRBV4-1; CDR3aa: CASSQLGQGGGPSSYNEQFF; CDR3nt: TGCGCCAGCAGCCAGCTAGGACAGGGCGGCGGCCCAAGCTCCTACAATGAGCAGTTCTTC
d_gene: -; abundance: many; j_gene: TRBJ2-1; v_gene: TRBV12-3/TRBV12-4; CDR3aa: CASRTRSSYNEQFF; CDR3nt: TGTGCCAGCCGAACACGGAGCTCCTACAATGAGCAGTTCTTC
d_gene: -; abundance: few; j_gene: TRBJ2-7; v_gene: TRBV6-5; CDR3aa: CASSYSTNPYEQYF; CDR3nt: TGTGCCAGCAGTTACTCGACAAACCCCTACGAGCAGTACTTC
d_gene: TRBD2; abundance: many; j_gene: TRBJ2-1; v_gene: TRBV5-4; CDR3aa: CASSLEGTRRNEQFF; CDR3nt: TGTGCCAGCAGCTTGGAGGGGACTAGAAGGAATGAGCAGTTCTTC
d_gene: -; abundance: few; j_gene: TRBJ1-3; v_gene: TRBV6-2/TRBV6-3; CDR3aa: CASTGSSGNTIYF; CDR3nt: TGTGCCAGCACCGGTAGCTCTGGAAACACCATATATTTT
d_gene: TRBD1; abundance: many; j_gene: TRBJ2-7; v_gene: TRBV4-1; CDR3aa: CASSQPGQGVNEQYF; CDR3nt: TGCGCCAGCAGCCAGCCGGGACAGGGGGTGAACGAGCAGTACTTC
d_gene: -; abundance: many; j_gene: TRBJ1-6; v_gene: TRBV6-5; CDR3aa: CASSYGRGVSPLHF; CDR3nt: TGTGCCAGCAGTTACGGGCGAGGGGTCTCACCCCTCCACTTT
d_gene: -; abundance: many; j_gene: TRBJ2-1; v_gene: TRBV5-1; CDR3aa: CASSLPGRDAYEQFF; CDR3nt: TGCGCCAGCAGCTTGCCGGGACGAGATGCATATGAGCAGTTCTTC
d_gene: -; abundance: many; j_gene: TRBJ2-5; v_gene: TRBV7-9; CDR3aa: CASSFGTQETQYF; CDR3nt: TGTGCCAGCAGCTTTGGGACCCAAGAGACCCAGTACTTC
d_gene: -; abundance: many; j_gene: TRBJ1-1; v_gene: TRBV12-3/TRBV12-4; CDR3aa: CATCLDGGRENTEAFF; CDR3nt: TGTGCCACCTGCCTGGACGGGGGGCGGGAGAACACTGAAGCTTTCTTT
d_gene: TRBD2; abundance: many; j_gene: TRBJ2-3; v_gene: TRBV5-4; CDR3aa: CASSLWGREGPDTQYF; CDR3nt: TGTGCCAGCAGCTTGTGGGGCAGGGAGGGGCCAGATACGCAGTATTTT
d_gene: -; abundance: many; j_gene: TRBJ1-5; v_gene: TRBV5-1; CDR3aa: CASRQALNQPQHF; CDR3nt: TGCGCCAGCAGACAGGCCCTCAATCAGCCCCAGCATTTT
d_gene: -; abundance: many; j_gene: TRBJ1-6; v_gene: TRBV27; CDR3aa: CASSLPNSPLHF; CDR3nt: TGTGCCAGCAGTTTACCTAATTCACCCCTCCACTTT
d_gene: TRBD2; abundance: many; j_gene: TRBJ2-5; v_gene: TRBV3-1; CDR3aa: CASSRRTTSGRGQETQYF; CDR3nt: TGTGCCAGCAGCCGAAGAACGACTAGCGGGAGAGGACAAGAGACCCAGTACTTC
d_gene: -; abundance: many; j_gene: TRBJ1-1; v_gene: TRBV20-1; CDR3aa: CSAREGSMNTEAFF; CDR3nt: TGCAGTGCTAGAGAGGGATCCATGAACACTGAAGCTTTCTTT
d_gene: -; abundance: -; j_gene: TRBJ2-1; v_gene: TRBV11-3; CDR3aa: CASSLRHLDNEQFF; CDR3nt: TGTGCCAGCAGCTTAAGACACCTCGACAATGAGCAGTTCTTC
d_gene: -; abundance: many; j_gene: TRBJ1-2; v_gene: TRBV5-5; CDR3aa: CASSHFREGRENGYTF; CDR3nt: TGTGCCAGCAGCCATTTCAGGGAGGGCAGGGAAAATGGCTACACCTTC
d_gene: TRBD1; abundance: many; j_gene: TRBJ2-5; v_gene: TRBV6-5; CDR3aa: CASSYSGPERDREKTQYF; CDR3nt: TGTGCCAGCAGTTACTCGGGCCCAGAGAGGGACAGGGAAAAGACCCAGTACTTC
d_gene: -; abundance: many; j_gene: TRBJ2-6; v_gene: TRBV7-2; CDR3aa: CASKSYGANVLTF; CDR3nt: TGTGCCAGCAAAAGTTATGGGGCCAACGTCCTGACTTTC
d_gene: TRBD1; abundance: -; j_gene: TRBJ1-4; v_gene: TRBV20-1; CDR3aa: CSARPMTGMNEKLFF; CDR3nt: TGCAGTGCTAGACCCATGACAGGGATGAATGAAAAACTGTTTTTT
d_gene: -; abundance: many; j_gene: TRBJ2-3; v_gene: TRBV7-9; CDR3aa: CASLPSSSPADTQYF; CDR3nt: TGTGCCAGCTTGCCCTCCTCCTCTCCGGCAGATACGCAGTATTTT